This T cell receptor beta chain originates from a study of T cells in Graves' hyperthyroidism and ophthalmopathy. Using RNA transcripts as the source, TCR beta CDR3 regions were amplified. An initial round of RT-PCR targeting the TCR CDR3 relied on the HTBI primer set. Using its own MiXCR run on the multiplex PCR reads, TCRdb lists one record per CDR3 protein. Here the sample spans fewer than 650,000 distinct CDR3 sequences, roughly 14% being singletons. Overall study results and limits: The model predicted ophthalmopathy a median roughly 6.5 months before onset. Most thyroid clonotypes expanded above 0.001 appeared in blood too.

The germline gives CDR1 MDHEN, CDR2 SYDVKM. Deletions cut 5 bases from V and 4 bases from J, with 17 bases between. The CDR3 length is 15 residues. This clonotype occurred many times. Antigen unknown. The chain employs TRBV28 and TRBJ1-2, with D perhaps TRBD1 (5 bases). Sequencing was performed on blood. The receptor was isolated from a woman aged 40 to 55 with Graves' ophthalmopathy. The CDR3 DNA is TGTGCCAGCAGTGACCCAGAGACAGACCCCTATGGCTACACCTTC. This translates into CASSDPETDPYGYTF.